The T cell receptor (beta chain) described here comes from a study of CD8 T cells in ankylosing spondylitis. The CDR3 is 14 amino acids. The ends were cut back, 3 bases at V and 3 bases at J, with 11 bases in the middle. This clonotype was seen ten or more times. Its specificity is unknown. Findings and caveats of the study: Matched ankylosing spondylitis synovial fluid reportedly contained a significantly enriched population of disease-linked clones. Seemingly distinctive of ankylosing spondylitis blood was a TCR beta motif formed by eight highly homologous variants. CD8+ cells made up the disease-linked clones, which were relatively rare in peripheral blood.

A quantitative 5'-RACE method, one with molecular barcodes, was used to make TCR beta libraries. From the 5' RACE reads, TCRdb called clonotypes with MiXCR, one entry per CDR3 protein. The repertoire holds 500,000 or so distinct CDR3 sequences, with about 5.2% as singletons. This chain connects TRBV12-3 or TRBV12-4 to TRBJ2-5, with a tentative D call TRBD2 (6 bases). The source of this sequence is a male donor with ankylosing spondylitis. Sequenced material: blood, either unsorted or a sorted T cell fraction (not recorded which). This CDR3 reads CASSFGSTKETQYF. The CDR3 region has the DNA TGTGCCAGCAGTTTCGGGAGCACTAAAGAGACCCAGTACTTC.